This TCR beta chain was retrieved from a study of identical twins. The sample holds many counts of this clonotype. The antigen is not known. Study results and caveats: Low generation probability was overrepresented in out-of-frame alpha sequences shared by twins.

Each CDR3 protein gets one entry after TCRdb re-called the 5' RACE reads with MiXCR. This table holds about 220,000 distinct CDR3 sequences, around 9.6% found once. Sequenced material: memory (CD45RO+) T cells sorted from blood. The TCR sequence derives from a woman younger than 30 in good health.

CDR3 in amino acids: CASRAYNEQFF. For the CDR3, the DNA is TGTGCCAGCCGTGCCTACAATGAGCAGTTCTTC. This chain connects TRBV3-1 to TRBJ2-1; D is undetermined. The CDR3 length is 11 residues. Per germline, CDR1 LGHDT and CDR2 YNNKEL (reference sequence). The V end lost 8 bases, the J end lost 2 bases, and 4 bases lay between the germline ends.